Here is one TCR beta chain with its context. Its antigen is currently unknown. Sequencing was performed with immunoSEQ multiplex PCR; in TCRdb, only in-frame clones are kept and a portion is missing. This sample has fewer than 9,500 clones, with about four fifths found just once. This record belongs to a study of T cell clonotyping in hematopoietic cell transplantation. General study results and limits: Recipient TCR diversity dropped after transplant; expanded clonotypes rose from day 30 to 180.

The CDR3 sequence is 15 residues long. V was trimmed by 0 bases and J by 3 bases, leaving 11 bases between them. CDR1 is LNHNV and CDR2 is YYDKDF in the germline V gene (reference sequence). The TCR originated in a male patient between 55 and 70 years old who had an allogeneic stem cell transplant from an unrelated donor, so the T cells may come from the graft donor. Some clones in this sample may be carry-over from other donors' samples. The chain is built from TRBV15 and TRBJ1-2, with a tentative D call TRBD1 (6 bases). Sample: PBMCs, taken at the time of graft-versus-host disease after allogeneic stem cell transplant. CDR3 DNA: TGTGCCACCAGCAGAGATCTAGGACAGTACTATGGCTACACCTTC. Its protein product is CATSRDLGQYYGYTF. The full variable domain, its missing parts supplied by reference TRBV15 and TRBJ1-2, is DAMVIQNPRYQVTQFGKPVTLSCSQTLNHNVMYWYQQKSSQAPKLLFHYYDKDFNNEADTPDNFQSRRPNTSFCFLDIRSPGLGDTAMYLCATSRDLGQYYGYTFGSGTRLTVV.